There are many counts of the clone carrying this TCR beta chain. Construction of TCR beta libraries relied on iRepertoire HTBI primers and on Arm-PCR targeting CDR3 regions. TCRdb re-called the multiplex PCR reads through MiXCR, storing one row per CDR3 protein. The sample records some 600,000 distinct CDR3 sequences, about 16% being singletons. The time point denotes: newly diagnosed GD, antithyroid drugs for less than 3 months. From PBMCs, RNA was extracted and then used to make the TCR library. These data come from a study of regulatory T cells in long-lasting Graves disease. Separately, the same data were catalogued under a study of T cells in Graves' hyperthyroidism and ophthalmopathy.

The sequencing here drew on peripheral blood mononuclear cells (PBMCs), taken at new diagnosis, from a patient treated with antithyroid drugs. This TCR came from a man younger than 35 with Graves disease.

CDR3 nucleotides: TGTGCCAGCAGTTCCGTGGGACGGACAGGGAGGTATGGCTACACCTTC. It specifies CASSSVGRTGRYGYTF. This rearrangement joins TRBV12-3 or TRBV12-4 to TRBJ1-2, with 8 bases aligning to TRBD1. The V segment lost 4 bases and the J segment 5 bases; nucleotides outside the gene matches: 12. This CDR3 contains 16 residues.